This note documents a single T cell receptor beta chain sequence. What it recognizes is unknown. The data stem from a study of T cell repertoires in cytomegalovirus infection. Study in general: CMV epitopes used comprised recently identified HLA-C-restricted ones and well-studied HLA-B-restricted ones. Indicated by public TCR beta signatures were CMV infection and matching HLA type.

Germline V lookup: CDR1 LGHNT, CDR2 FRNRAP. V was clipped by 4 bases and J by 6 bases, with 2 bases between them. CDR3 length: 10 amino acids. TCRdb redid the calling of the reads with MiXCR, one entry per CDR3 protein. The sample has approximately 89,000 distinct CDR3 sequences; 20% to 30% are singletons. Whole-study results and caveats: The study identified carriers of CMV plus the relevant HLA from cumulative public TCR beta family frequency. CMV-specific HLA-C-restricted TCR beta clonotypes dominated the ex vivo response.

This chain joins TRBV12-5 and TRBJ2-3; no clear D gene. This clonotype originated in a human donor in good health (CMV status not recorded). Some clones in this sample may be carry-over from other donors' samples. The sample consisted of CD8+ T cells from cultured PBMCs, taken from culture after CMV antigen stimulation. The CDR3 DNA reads TGTGCTAGTGGTTCCGATACGCAGTATTTT. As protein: CASGSDTQYF. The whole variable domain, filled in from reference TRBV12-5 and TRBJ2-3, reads DARVTQTPRHKVTEMGQEVTMRCQPILGHNTVFWYRQTMMQGLELLAYFRNRAPLDDSGMPKDRFSAEMPDATLATLKIQPSEPRDSAVYFCASGSDTQYFGPGTRLTVL.